A selection of T cell receptor beta chains follows, all from one sample in a study of blood T cell repertoires in COVID-19. Sequencing used immunoSEQ multiplex PCR; TCRdb keeps in-frame clones, though not all of them. The sample shows approximately 150,000 clones, approximately 90% of them seen only once. Sequenced: peripheral blood. These receptors were obtained from a human donor in a cohort sampled during active COVID-19. CDR3s include the opening cysteine and the closing phenylalanine or tryptophan. A D gene is named only where the DNA matches it firmly. Size values are once, few and many counts, or a class for expanded clones, and some rows have none.

v_call	j_call	d_call	clone_size	cdr3_nt	cdr3_aa
TRBV28	TRBJ2-7	NA	NA	TGTGCCAGCAGTCCGACGGGACTTCCCTACGAGCAGTACTTC	CASSPTGLPYEQYF
TRBV6-5	TRBJ2-7	TRBD2	NA	TGTGCCAGCAGTTACGGCGGGACTAGCCCATACGAGCAGTACTTC	CASSYGGTSPYEQYF
TRBV3-1/TRBV3-2	TRBJ2-1	TRBD2	NA	TGTGCCAGCAGCCAAGATGCGACTAGCGGCAGTTACAATGAGCAGTTCTTC	CASSQDATSGSYNEQFF
TRBV28	TRBJ2-2	TRBD1	NA	TGTGCCAGCAGTTTCCTCGGGACAGGGGACAGCACCGGGGAGCTGTTTTTT	CASSFLGTGDSTGELFF
TRBV27	TRBJ1-5	NA	NA	TGTGCCAGCAGTTCCCTATGGGGAGGCAATCAGCCCCAGCATTTT	CASSSLWGGNQPQHF
TRBV23-1	TRBJ1-5	NA	NA	TGCGCCAGCATAAGATTAACGGGGAGGGGAAATCAGCCCCAGCATTTT	CASIRLTGRGNQPQHF
TRBV5-1	TRBJ2-7	TRBD2	NA	TGCGCCAGCAGGGCTTGGGGCGGGAGTAACGAGCAGTACTTC	CASRAWGGSNEQYF
TRBV19	TRBJ2-3	TRBD1	NA	TGTGCCAGTAGTACCACAGGGGTGGTCGCAGATACGCAGTATTTT	CASSTTGVVADTQYF
TRBV7-8	TRBJ1-5	TRBD1	NA	TGTGCCAGCAGCACCGACAGGGTCGGCCAGCCCCAGCATTTT	CASSTDRVGQPQHF
TRBV9	TRBJ2-1	TRBD2	NA	TGTGCCAGCAGCGTAGCTACGGGGGGACTAGCCGCTATGGGTAATGAGCAGTTCTTC	CASSVATGGLAAMGNEQFF
TRBV7-6	TRBJ2-7	TRBD2	NA	TGTGCCAGCAGCTTAGGACTAGCGGGAGAAGGCGAGCAGTACTTC	CASSLGLAGEGEQYF
TRBV5-4	TRBJ1-6	NA	NA	TGTGCCAGCAGCCCCCGGAAGGGGGACAATTCACCCCTCCACTTT	CASSPRKGDNSPLHF
TRBV5-6	TRBJ2-7	TRBD2	NA	TGTGCCAGCAGCCAGGCCGTGGGCGCGGGGGCCTACGAGCAGTACTTC	CASSQAVGAGAYEQYF
TRBV6-2/TRBV6-3	TRBJ1-5	NA	NA	TGTGCCAGCAGTTACCGGGGAGGCAATCAGCCCCAGCATTTT	CASSYRGGNQPQHF
TRBV3-1/TRBV3-2	TRBJ2-7	NA	NA	TGTGCCAGCAGCCAAGATTTAGTCCGCGAGCAGTACTTC	CASSQDLVREQYF
TRBV10-2	TRBJ2-5	TRBD2	NA	TGCGCCAGCGGGGGGGGGACTAGTAGTCTTGAGACCCAGTACTTC	CASGGGTSSLETQYF
TRBV6-6	TRBJ2-1	TRBD2	once	TGTGCCAGCTCCCCCTCCGGGGGGAGGGCCTCAAATGAGCAGTTCTTC	CASSPSGGRASNEQFF
TRBV6-5	TRBJ1-1	NA	NA	TGTGCCAGCCGTATGTCAGTTTCCACTGAAGCTTTCTTT	CASRMSVSTEAFF
TRBV6-5	TRBJ1-2	TRBD1	NA	TGTGCCAGCAGTTCGGACAGGGGTAGGAATGGCTACACCTTC	CASSSDRGRNGYTF
TRBV6-5	TRBJ2-7	NA	NA	TGTGCCAGCACGGGCTCCTACGAGCAGTACTTC	CASTGSYEQYF
TRBV13	TRBJ2-6	TRBD2	NA	TGTGCCAGCAGCTTTCTAGCGGGGGGTAACTCCCCGAGCTCTGGGGCCAACGTCCTGACTTTC	CASSFLAGGNSPSSGANVLTF
TRBV28	TRBJ1-5	TRBD1	once	TGTGCCAGCAGCCTAGGAGACAGGGCCAATCAGCCCCAGCATTTT	CASSLGDRANQPQHF
TRBV11-2	TRBJ2-7	NA	NA	TGTGCCAGCAGCCAAGGACTTGGCTCCCTTCGGGAGCAGTACTTC	CASSQGLGSLREQYF
TRBV28	TRBJ2-7	NA	NA	TGTGCCAGCAGGGATTTCAGGGGTTCTTACGAGCAGTACTTC	CASRDFRGSYEQYF
TRBV20-1	TRBJ2-7	NA	NA	TGCAGTGCTAGACAGGGCTACGAGCAGTACTTC	CSARQGYEQYF
TRBV11-3	TRBJ2-7	NA	NA	TGTGCCAGCAGCTTAGATTGGACACCGTTCTACGAGCAGTACTTC	CASSLDWTPFYEQYF
TRBV12-3/TRBV12-4	TRBJ2-4	TRBD2	NA	TGTGCCAGCAGTACCCTTTCGGGGGGTATTCAGTACTTC	CASSTLSGGIQYF
TRBV10-3	TRBJ2-7	TRBD1	NA	TGTGCCATCAGTGAAGGGACAGGGGGATACGAGCAGTACTTC	CAISEGTGGYEQYF
TRBV7-8	TRBJ1-1	NA	NA	TGTGCCAGCAGCTTAGTCCGGGACACCCTGAACACTGAAGCTTTCTTT	CASSLVRDTLNTEAFF
TRBV18	TRBJ2-3	NA	NA	TGTGCCAGCTCACCTCCGGGACGGGAGACAGATACGCAGTATTTT	CASSPPGRETDTQYF
TRBV3-1/TRBV3-2	TRBJ1-2	TRBD1	NA	TGTGCCAGCAGCCAAGGGACAGGGGGCGGCTACACCTTC	CASSQGTGGGYTF
TRBV18	TRBJ2-5	TRBD1	NA	TGTGCCAGCTCACCCGGACAGGGGCAAGAGACCCAGTACTTC	CASSPGQGQETQYF
TRBV6-6	TRBJ1-5	TRBD1	NA	TGTGCCAGCAGACGGACAGGGGGCGCCCCGGGCCAGCCCCAGCATTTT	CASRRTGGAPGQPQHF
TRBV18	TRBJ2-4	TRBD1	NA	TGTGCCAGCTCAGCAACCGGGACAGTAGCCAAAAACATTCAGTACTTC	CASSATGTVAKNIQYF
TRBV9	TRBJ2-5	TRBD2	NA	TGTGCCAGCAGCCGGAATAGCGGGGGGGCACGAGAGACCCAGTACTTC	CASSRNSGGARETQYF
TRBV3-1/TRBV3-2	TRBJ1-1	TRBD1	NA	TGTGCCAGCAGCCAAGCACACAGGGGGCTAATGAACACTGAAGCTTTCTTT	CASSQAHRGLMNTEAFF
TRBV27	TRBJ1-1	TRBD1	once	TGTGCCAGCAAACAGGGGGCATGGACTGAAGCTTTCTTT	CASKQGAWTEAFF